Presented here are 26 T cell receptor beta chains from one specimen sequenced in a study of shared clonotypes between healthy human individuals. CD8 cells classed as naive were CD45RO-negative and positively selected for CCR7, excluding terminally differentiated effector memory CD45RA+ cells. Profiled with immunoSEQ multiplex PCR; TCRdb holds only in-frame clones, not every one. The repertoire holds around 2.1 million clones, with 85% to 95% as singletons. Sample: naive CD8+ T cells from PBMCs. Receptors were obtained from a man aged 18 to 30 in good health. Some clones in this sample may be carry-over from other donors' samples.

Note on this clone: Other DNA sequences in this specimen translate into the identical CDR3. The J gene is TRBJ2-2, the V gene TRBV7-9, with D unresolved. V dropped 5 bases and J dropped 8 bases, with 3 bases sitting between them. The CDR3 is 10 residues long. Germline V lookup: CDR1 SEHNR, CDR2 FQNEAQ (reference sequence). The DNA for the CDR3 is TGTGCCAGCAGCGGAGGGGAGCTGTTTTTT. Its translation: CASSGGELFF.

This sequence joins TRBV19 and TRBJ1-5; 9 bases map to TRBD1. This CDR3 is built from 15 residues. J was trimmed by 4 bases and V by 7 bases; bases with no gene match: 8. CDR1 and CDR2 from the germline V gene are LNHDA and SQIVND (reference sequence). CDR3 sequence (DNA): TGTGCCAGTACCACCCGGGACAGGGTGAATCAGCCCCAGCATTTT. Protein sequence: CASTTRDRVNQPQHF.

The chain couples TRBV27 to TRBJ2-7; tentatively, D is TRBD2 (7 bases). From germline, CDR1 is MNHEY and CDR2 SMNVEV (reference sequence). This CDR3 contains 15 residues. Between the trimmed V and J ends, which lost 5 bases and 3 bases, there was a span of 17 bases. CDR3 sequence: CASSTGHGRNYEQYF. The CDR3 coding sequence is TGTGCCAGCAGTACGGGACACGGGAGGAACTACGAGCAGTACTTC.

The chain joins TRBV28 to TRBJ2-7; 10 bases map to TRBD1. Germline trimming cut 6 bases from V and 3 bases from J; bases unmatched to any gene: 8. The CDR3 contains 15 residues. From germline, CDR1 is MDHEN and CDR2 SYDVKM. CDR3 sequence (DNA): TGTGCCAGCAGCATGGACAGGGGGGTCCGCTACGAGCAGTACTTC. Its protein is CASSMDRGVRYEQYF.

The chain joins TRBV2 to TRBJ2-7, with 13 bases matching TRBD2. The germline CDR1 and CDR2 sequences are SNHLY and FYNNEI. This CDR3 is built from 15 residues. V lost 4 bases, J lost 2 bases, and 2 bases stayed unmatched. This CDR3 is CASSVGTSGTYEQYF. The DNA of the CDR3 is TGTGCCAGCAGTGTTGGGACTAGCGGGACCTACGAGCAGTACTTC. The complete variable domain, with remaining parts taken from reference TRBV2 and TRBJ2-7, reads EPEVTQTPSHQVTQMGQEVILRCVPISNHLYFYWYRQILGQKVEFLVSFYNNEISEKSEIFDDQFSVERPDGSNFTLKIRSTKLEDSAMYFCASSVGTSGTYEQYFGPGTRLTVT.

The chain joins TRBV7-9 to TRBJ2-7; 8 bases are a match to TRBD2. The CDR3 sequence is 17 residues long. From germline, CDR1 is SEHNR and CDR2 FQNEAQ (reference sequence). V lost 1 base and J lost 2; bases outside the gene matches: 10. The CDR3 loop is CASSLVSLAEGTYEQYF. Written as DNA, the CDR3 is TGTGCCAGCAGCTTAGTCTCACTAGCGGAGGGGACCTACGAGCAGTACTTC.

This clone was observed a single time. The chain links TRBV19 to TRBJ2-7, with TRBD1 matching 8 bases. V was pared by 3 bases and J by 2 bases, with 6 bases of the junction left unmatched. The CDR3 is made up of 15 amino acids. The V gene's germline CDR1 is LNHDA and CDR2 SQIVND (reference sequence). For the CDR3, the DNA is TGTGCCAGTAGTATGGCCGGGACAGGAGCCTACGAGCAGTACTTC. Protein: CASSMAGTGAYEQYF. Full variable domain (rest looked up from reference TRBV19 and TRBJ2-7): DGGITQSPKYLFRKEGQNVTLSCEQNLNHDAMYWYRQDPGQGLRLIYYSQIVNDFQKGDIAEGYSVSREKKESFPLTVTSAQKNPTAFYLCASSMAGTGAYEQYFGPGTRLTVT.

V gene TRBV6-5 combines with J gene TRBJ1-3; D gene ambiguous. V was clipped by 7 bases and J by 0 bases, with 13 bases between them. From germline, CDR1 is MNHEY and CDR2 SVGAGI. The CDR3 sequence is 15 residues long. CDR3 sequence reads: CASKATDYSGNTIYF. The CDR3 DNA reads TGTGCCAGCAAAGCCACGGATTACTCTGGAAACACCATATATTTT.

The table lists this clone with a few counts. The sample holds other DNA sequences that translate to the same CDR3. The V gene is TRBV27, the J gene TRBJ1-1, with D uncertain. The CDR3 is made up of 11 amino acids. V gave up 3 bases and J gave up 6 bases, with 5 bases separating them. CDR1 and CDR2 (germline): MNHEY, SMNVEV (reference sequence). The CDR3 DNA follows: TGTGCCAGCAGTTTTGGGGCTGAAGCTTTCTTT. Protein product: CASSFGAEAFF.

The V gene is TRBV29-1, the J gene TRBJ2-7; TRBD1 agrees at 7 bases. J lost 0 bases, V lost 6 bases, and 11 bases had no gene match. This CDR3 region has 15 residues. CDR1 and CDR2 (germline): SQVTM, ANQGSEA. Here the CDR3 DNA reads TGCAGCGTCACAGGGGTACCCTTAAGCTCCTACGAGCAGTACTTC. It encodes CSVTGVPLSSYEQYF.

Only one count was recorded for this clone. The rearrangement links TRBV28 to TRBJ1-2; TRBD1 agrees at 10 bases. After removal of 2 bases from V and 8 bases from J, the junction contained 2 bases not matched to a gene. CDR3 size: 13 residues. Germline assignment: CDR1 MDHEN and CDR2 SYDVKM. The CDR3 is CASSLTTGGGYTF. In DNA, the CDR3 is TGTGCCAGCAGTTTAACGACAGGGGGCGGCTACACCTTC.

This chain joins TRBV7-3 and TRBJ2-3, with D maybe TRBD1 (6 bases). Germline loops: CDR1 SGHTA, CDR2 FQGTGA. Between the trimmed V and J ends, which lost 2 bases and 3 bases, there was a span of 12 bases. This CDR3 is built from 15 residues. For the CDR3, the DNA is TGTGCCAGCAGCTTATCGAGGGGGATAACAGATACGCAGTATTTT. Its translation is CASSLSRGITDTQYF.

The rearrangement uses TRBV7-6 and TRBJ2-1, with D unclear. V was pared by 2 bases and J by 10 bases, with 12 bases between. In germline, CDR1 is SGHVS, CDR2 FNYEAQ. The CDR3 length is 13 residues. The DNA for the CDR3 is TGTGCCAGCAGCTTACGGGTAGGGAAGGAGCAGTTCTTC. Its translation: CASSLRVGKEQFF. Variable domain in full (rest from reference TRBV7-6 and TRBJ2-1): GAGVSQSPRYKVTKRGQDVALRCDPISGHVSLYWYRQALGQGPEFLTYFNYEAQQDKSGLPNDRFSAERPEGSISTLTIQRTEQRDSAMYRCASSLRVGKEQFFGPGTRLTVL.

V usage is TRBV9 and J usage is TRBJ2-5; no definite D call. Trimming shortened V by 0 bases and J by 1 base, and 7 bases separated the two germline ends. In germline, CDR1 is SGDLS, CDR2 YYNGEE. CDR3 length: 14 residues. The CDR3 spells CASSVGWVQETQYF. The CDR3 DNA follows: TGTGCCAGCAGCGTAGGGTGGGTCCAAGAGACCCAGTACTTC.

This clone occurred a few times. The CDR3 is CASSINRDRYEKLFF. In nucleotides, the CDR3 is TGTGCCAGCAGCATAAACCGGGACAGATATGAAAAACTGTTTTTT. V gene TRBV7-9 combines with J gene TRBJ1-4; 7 nucleotides align to TRBD1. CDR3 length: 15 amino acids. The germline CDR1 and CDR2 sequences are SEHNR and FQNEAQ (reference sequence). The V segment lost 5 bases and the J segment 6 bases; nucleotides outside the gene matches: 9. The full variable domain, rest sourced from reference TRBV7-9 and TRBJ1-4, is DTGVSQNPRHKITKRGQNVTFRCDPISEHNRLYWYRQTLGQGPEFLTYFQNEAQLEKSRLLSDRFSAERPKGSFSTLEIQRTEQGDSAMYLCASSINRDRYEKLFFGSGTQLSVL.

This chain joins TRBV5-5 and TRBJ2-3; weak D call: TRBD1 (6 bases). The length of the CDR3 is 15 residues. V lost 0 bases and J lost 5, with 13 bases in between. Germline CDR1 is SGHKS and CDR2 is YYEKEE (reference sequence). The CDR3 protein is CASSLAYREIDTQYF. The CDR3, as DNA: TGTGCCAGCAGCTTGGCCTACAGGGAAATAGATACGCAGTATTTT. Combining the CDR3 with reference TRBV5-5 and TRBJ2-3 gives the whole variable domain DAGVTQSPTHLIKTRGQQVTLRCSPISGHKSVSWYQQVLGQGPQFIFQYYEKEERGRGNFPDRFSARQFPNYSSELNVNALLLGDSALYLCASSLAYREIDTQYFGPGTRLTVL.

The J gene is TRBJ2-3, the V gene TRBV7-9; D is perhaps TRBD1 (6 bases). Trimming pared 2 bases from V and 8 bases from J, leaving 20 bases between. The CDR3 spans 16 residues. Germline V CDR1 and CDR2: SEHNR, FQNEAQ (reference sequence). The CDR3 DNA sequence: TGTGCCAGCAGCTTACTGCCGGGACATCCGGGTGGTACGCAGTATTTT. Translating it yields CASSLLPGHPGGTQYF.

Comments on this clone: Other DNA sequences within the sample encode an identical CDR3. The V call is TRBV27, the J call TRBJ2-5, with D unclear. CDR3 length: 11 amino acids. V was trimmed by 5 bases and J by 3 bases, leaving 4 bases between them. The germline V gene has CDR1 MNHEY and CDR2 SMNVEV (reference sequence). The CDR3 DNA sequence: TGTGCCAGCAGTAGCAAAGAGACCCAGTACTTC. Translating gives CASSSKETQYF.

The DNA of the CDR3 is TGTGCCAGCAGCTTGGATGCAGGACCTTATGGCTACACCTTC. Encoded protein: CASSLDAGPYGYTF. The V call is TRBV5-6, the J call TRBJ1-2, with no clear D. The CDR3 covers 14 residues. CDR1 is SGHDT, CDR2 YYEEEE, per germline. Trimming removed 0 bases at V and 5 bases at J, with 11 bases between.

The genes are TRBV7-9 and TRBJ1-2; TRBD1 is a possible D gene (6 bases). CDR1 and CDR2 (germline): SEHNR, FQNEAQ (reference sequence). The CDR3 loop spans 12 amino acids. V shed 5 bases and J shed 8 bases, with 12 bases lying between them. DNA of the CDR3: TGTGCCAGCAGCAAGGACAGTGCCGGCTACACCTTC. Amino acids: CASSKDSAGYTF.

The chain joins TRBV6-5 to TRBJ1-5, with 7 nucleotides matching TRBD1. V trimming: 6 bases; J trimming: 5 bases; junction bases outside the gene matches: 7. The CDR3 sequence is 14 residues long. Germline-derived CDR1 and CDR2 are MNHEY and SVGAGI. CDR3: CASRPYRGDQPQHF. The CDR3 DNA is TGTGCCAGCAGACCGTACAGGGGCGATCAGCCCCAGCATTTT.

This CDR3 is CASSLGGGSNQPQHF. The CDR3 DNA sequence: TGTGCCAGCAGTTTAGGGGGGGGGAGCAATCAGCCCCAGCATTTT. V usage is TRBV28 and J usage is TRBJ1-5; a weak D match, TRBD1 (5 bases). Germline loops: CDR1 MDHEN, CDR2 SYDVKM. This CDR3 contains 15 residues. Trimming removed 2 bases from V and 1 base from J, with 9 bases in between.

The chain links TRBV29-1 to TRBJ2-7; D may be TRBD1 (5 bases). The V and J ends lost 4 bases and 2 bases respectively, with 15 bases between them. This CDR3 is built from 14 residues. Germline V lookup: CDR1 SQVTM, CDR2 ANQGSEA. The CDR3 nucleotides read TGCAGCGTTGTAGGGGTAGCTGACACCTACGAGCAGTACTTC. Residues: CSVVGVADTYEQYF.

This chain links TRBV7-8 with TRBJ1-4; a possible D gene is TRBD1 (5 bases). Germline CDR1 reads SGHVS; CDR2 reads FQNEAQ. V was cut by 2 bases and J by 3 bases, with 13 bases left in between. This CDR3 is built from 16 residues. CDR3 loop: CASSLHRDSANEKLFF. As DNA, the CDR3 is TGTGCCAGCAGCTTACACCGGGACTCAGCTAATGAAAAACTGTTTTTT.

J is TRBJ1-2 and V is TRBV29-1, with D perhaps TRBD1 (5 bases). V dropped 3 bases and J dropped 6 bases, with 11 bases sitting between them. This CDR3 has 12 residues. Germline V gives CDR1 SQVTM, CDR2 ANQGSEA. CDR3 in amino acids: CSVDQTADGYTF. The CDR3 nucleotides are TGCAGCGTTGATCAGACAGCGGATGGCTACACCTTC.

CDR3 loop: CASSEAFSKNGYTF. CDR3 DNA: TGTGCCAGCAGTGAAGCGTTTAGTAAGAATGGCTACACCTTC. The V and J genes are TRBV6-1 and TRBJ1-2; the D is unclear. This CDR3 is built from 14 residues. V was trimmed by 0 bases and J by 6 bases, leaving 11 bases between them. Per the germline V gene, CDR1 is MNHNS and CDR2 is SASEGT.